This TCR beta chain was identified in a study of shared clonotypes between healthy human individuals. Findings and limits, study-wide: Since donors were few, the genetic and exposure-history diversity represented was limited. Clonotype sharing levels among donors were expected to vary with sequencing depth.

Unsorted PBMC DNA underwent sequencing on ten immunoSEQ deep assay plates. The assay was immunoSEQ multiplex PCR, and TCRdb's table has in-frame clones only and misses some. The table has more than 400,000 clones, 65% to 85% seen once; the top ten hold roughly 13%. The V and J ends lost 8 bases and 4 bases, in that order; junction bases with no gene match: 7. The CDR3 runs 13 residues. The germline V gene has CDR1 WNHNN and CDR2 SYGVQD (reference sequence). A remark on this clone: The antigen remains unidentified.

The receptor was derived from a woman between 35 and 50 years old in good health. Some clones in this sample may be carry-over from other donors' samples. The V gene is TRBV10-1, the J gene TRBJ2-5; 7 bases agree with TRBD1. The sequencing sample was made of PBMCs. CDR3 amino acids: CASQPGQSETQYF. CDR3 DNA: TGCGCCAGCCAACCGGGACAGTCAGAGACCCAGTACTTC.